This note documents a single T cell receptor beta chain sequence. The antigen this receptor binds is unknown. No much larger clonotype is one base removed from it; base qualities were not supplied. The immunoSEQ Assay, a bias-controlled multiplex PCR, was used to amplify TCRbeta CDR3 regions from genomic DNA. Turning to the authors' computational methods: The number of nucleated cells in each sample was estimated from the amplification of reference gene primers within the assay. To quantify the absolute abundance of each unique TCRbeta CDR3 rearrangement, sequence reads were collapsed and filtered. For each sample, productive Simpson clonality was calculated as the square root of Simpson's diversity index over productive rearrangements. Here the immuneACCESS table is served through TCRdb, limited to in-frame sequences with V and J called. Missing clones are a known gap in these copies; in checked studies unresolved V genes cover under half, and the rest lacks a known reason. V and J calls and clone size are as listed in that table; D and trimming were resolved from the DNA. A total of about 320,000 clones appear in this sample, 85% to 90% of them only once. More than 9% of the sample is taken by the ten largest.

This sample was included in a study of blood T cell repertoires in COVID-19 (dated by TCRdb to the early 2020s). Study-level background: The collaborator samples originated in the United States, Italy and Spain and spanned the acute and convalescent phases of COVID-19. The prospective study material was composed of cDNA or gDNA derived from T cells, B-cell-depleted T cells, or PBMCs. Subjects who had been exposed to COVID-19, were actively infected with it, or had recovered from it provided the deeply sampled blood TCRbeta repertoires that made up the dataset. The repertoires were released in a freely available public database meant as a resource for research on the immune response to SARS-CoV-2. Samples came from the ongoing ImmuneRACE study (first 160 participants) plus 1,254 subjects from 6 global collaborators. Nearly every sample came with metadata listing a de-identified subject ID, COVID-19 status, age in years and sex. Where available, HLA class I and class II types were obtained from metadata supplied by the sample provider rather than from assay-based typing.

A distance of 12 bases separates the germline ends of V and J, which lose 0 bases and 7 bases respectively. The CDR3 spans 14 residues, from the cysteine through the phenylalanine. The only DNA kept is the CDR3, 42 bases in frame from the first base. From a lookup of the germline V gene (reference sequence), CDR1 and CDR2 are MNHEY and SMNVEV. Enrolling through a virtual design, the prospective study's participants ranged in age from roughly 18 to 90 years and lived across some 22 United States geographic areas. To assign participants to cohorts, the prospective study relied on clinical history that participants themselves reported in a screening survey and a study questionnaire. ImmuneRACE Cohort 3 recovered participants were defined by two consecutive negative NP/OP PCR tests, healthcare professional clearance, or symptom resolution. In the prospective study, mobile phlebotomists collected whole blood, serum and a nasopharyngeal or oropharyngeal swab from each participant. Prospective study participants could optionally give additional blood draws and questionnaires over an approximately two-month period. Before DNA extraction, blood samples from the prospective study were shipped at room temperature or frozen.

Here is what the overall study found, with its caveats: How much clinical and demographic metadata was included differed by source and by participant, and the metadata was provided uncurated.

The receptor comes from a woman aged 18-29 years who had recovered from COVID-19. This chain is built from TRBV27 and TRBJ1-1; no D gene can be assigned with confidence. Sequencing was done on a sample of PBMCs or T cells enriched from blood (not recorded which). The CDR3 loop reads CASSLSAVRGEAFF. The DNA sequence follows: TGTGCCAGCAGTTTATCGGCAGTCCGGGGTGAAGCTTTCTTT.